These 2 T cell receptor beta chains were all obtained from the same sample, sequenced in a study of long-term antiretroviral therapy in people with HIV. Assay version v3.0 of immunoSEQ was used, and it was run at survey level. Clones were read by immunoSEQ multiplex PCR, and TCRdb kept only the in-frame ones, dropping some. The profile shows approximately 31,000 clones, more than 95% of them singletons. Sequencing was performed on unsorted PBMCs, taken 6.9 years after starting antiretroviral therapy. Receptors were obtained from a man aged 25 to 40 with HIV.

The chain couples TRBV6-5 to TRBJ1-1, with 9 bases aligning to TRBD1. This CDR3 has 14 residues. J lost 4 bases, V lost 5 bases, and 5 bases had no gene match. Germline V gene data show CDR1 as MNHEY and CDR2 as SVGAGI. CDR3 DNA sequence: TGTGCCAGCAGTCACAGGGGGCCTGGCACTGAAGCTTTCTTT. This encodes CASSHRGPGTEAFF.

The V call is TRBV4-2, the J call TRBJ2-7, with D possibly TRBD1 on 6 matching bases. Trimming left V 3 bases short and J 6 bases short, with 18 bases between. Germline values: CDR1 LGHNA, CDR2 YNFKEQ. The CDR3 sequence is 15 residues long. The CDR3 protein is CASSHSKGVAREQYF. In nucleotides, the CDR3 is TGTGCCAGCAGCCATTCAAAGGGGGTCGCGCGCGAGCAGTACTTC.